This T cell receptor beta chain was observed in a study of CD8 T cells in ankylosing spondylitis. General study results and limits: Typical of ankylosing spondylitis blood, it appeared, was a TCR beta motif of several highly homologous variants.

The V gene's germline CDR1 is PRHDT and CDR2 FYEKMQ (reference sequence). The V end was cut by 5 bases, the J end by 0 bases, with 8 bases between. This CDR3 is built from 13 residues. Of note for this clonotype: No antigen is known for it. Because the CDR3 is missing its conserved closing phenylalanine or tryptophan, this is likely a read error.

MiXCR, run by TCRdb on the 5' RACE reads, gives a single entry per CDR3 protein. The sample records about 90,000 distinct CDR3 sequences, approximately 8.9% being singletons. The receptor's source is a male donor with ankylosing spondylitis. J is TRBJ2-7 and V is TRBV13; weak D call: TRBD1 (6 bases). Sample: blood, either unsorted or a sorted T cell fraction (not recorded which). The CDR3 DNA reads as TGTGCCAGCAGCCCGGACAGCTCCTACGAGCAGTACTAC. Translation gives CASSPDSSYEQYY.